The 26 T cell receptor beta chains in this list originate from one sample, sequenced in a study of T cell changes during pregnancy in multiple sclerosis. Only in-frame clones appear in the TCRdb table, and some are missing; sequencing was by immunoSEQ multiplex PCR. The top ten hold 1.5% of the sample, which has about 92,000 clones, 80% to 95% seen once. The sample consisted of peripheral blood, taken in the first trimester of pregnancy. The receptors stem from a female donor with multiple sclerosis, enrolled in a pregnancy study.

This chain links TRBV9 with TRBJ2-7; maybe TRBD1 (6 bases). V lost 4 bases and J 0 bases, leaving 17 bases between the germline ends. The germline V gene encodes CDR1 SGDLS and CDR2 YYNGEE. This CDR3 has 16 amino acids. In nucleotides, the CDR3 is TGTGCCAGCAGCCCCCGAGGGGCAGGGGCCTCCTACGAGCAGTACTTC. It specifies CASSPRGAGASYEQYF.

The chain employs TRBV15 and TRBJ1-4; the D is unclear. The CDR3 runs 16 residues. Trimming removed 0 bases at V and 3 bases at J, with 11 bases between. Germline loops: CDR1 LNHNV, CDR2 YYDKDF (reference sequence). The CDR3 DNA reads as TGTGCCACCAGCAGAGATTCCAGTCCCGCTAATGAAAAACTGTTTTTT. It specifies CATSRDSSPANEKLFF.

V and J are TRBV7-8 and TRBJ1-1; D possibly corresponds to TRBD1 (5 bases). CDR3 size: 12 residues. V lost 1 base and J lost 11, with 11 bases in between. From germline, CDR1 is SGHVS and CDR2 FQNEAQ. CDR3 residues: CASSLGPGHAFF. In DNA form, the CDR3 reads TGTGCCAGCAGCTTAGGTCCAGGGCACGCTTTCTTT.

V usage is TRBV28 and J usage is TRBJ1-1, with D perhaps matching TRBD1 (6 bases). Trimming cost V 4 bases and J 5 bases, with 14 bases left between them. The CDR3 contains 14 residues. Germline values: CDR1 MDHEN, CDR2 SYDVKM. This chain's CDR3 is CASSYRAGATEAFF. The CDR3 DNA reads as TGTGCCAGCAGTTACAGGGCCGGGGCGACTGAAGCTTTCTTT.

The V call is TRBV7-3, the J call TRBJ2-3; tentatively, D is TRBD2 (5 bases). The ends were cut back, 3 bases at V and 2 bases at J, with 12 bases in the middle. The CDR3 contains 15 residues. Germline CDR1 is SGHTA and CDR2 is FQGTGA. This CDR3 reads CASSLVSGPTDTQYF. Here the CDR3 DNA reads TGTGCCAGCAGCTTGGTCAGCGGCCCCACAGATACGCAGTATTTT.

This chain uses TRBV6-1 with TRBJ1-2, with D possibly matching TRBD1 (6 bases). The CDR3 sequence is 11 residues long. V was shortened by 5 bases and J by 8 bases, with 9 bases between the two germline ends. CDR1 and CDR2 from the germline V gene are MNHNS and SASEGT. The CDR3 sequence: CASSRGNGYTF. In DNA form, the CDR3 reads TGTGCCAGCAGTAGGGGGAACGGCTACACCTTC.

The chain is built from TRBV4-1 and TRBJ2-3; D not certain. CDR3 length equals 16 residues. Deletions cut 1 base from V and 5 bases from J, with 16 bases between. CDR1 is MGHRA and CDR2 is YSYEKL in the germline V gene. CDR3 coding DNA: TGCGCCAGCAGCCAAGTGGGCCGAGAGAAGATAGATACGCAGTATTTT. This gives the protein CASSQVGREKIDTQYF.

This chain links TRBV7-6 with TRBJ2-1; D may be TRBD1 (6 bases). The germline V gene has CDR1 SGHVS and CDR2 FNYEAQ. V lost 3 bases to trimming and J lost 6 bases, with 12 bases between them. The CDR3 runs to 14 residues. The CDR3 DNA follows: TGTGCCAGCAGCTTCCAGGGGCCGGGCAATGAGCAGTTCTTC. Protein product: CASSFQGPGNEQFF.

The rearrangement links TRBV2 to TRBJ1-4, with TRBD1 as a possible D gene (5 bases). The germline gives CDR1 SNHLY, CDR2 FYNNEI. V was pared by 4 bases and J by 8 bases, with 14 bases between. The CDR3 is made up of 14 amino acids. Written as DNA, the CDR3 is TGTGCCAGCAGTGTCGGGGCAGGGAGGGAAAAACTGTTTTTT. Translating gives CASSVGAGREKLFF.

The rearrangement links TRBV2 to TRBJ2-3; TRBD1 might be the D (7 bases). From germline, CDR1 is SNHLY and CDR2 FYNNEI. This CDR3 is 10 amino acids long. The V end was cut by 7 bases, the J end by 13 bases, with 12 bases between. The CDR3: CASKGRGEYF. For the CDR3, the DNA is TGTGCCAGCAAGGGCAGGGGGGAGTATTTT.

The chain uses TRBV19 and TRBJ2-3; possible D gene TRBD2, 5 bases. The V end lost 6 bases, the J end lost 5 bases, and 9 bases lay between the germline ends. The germline V gene has CDR1 LNHDA and CDR2 SQIVND (reference sequence). The CDR3 is 12 residues long. The DNA for the CDR3 is TGTGCCAGTAGGACGAGCGGAGATACGCAGTATTTT. It yields the protein CASRTSGDTQYF.

This clone was counted a single time. The chain is built from TRBV27 and TRBJ2-1; 10 nucleotides align to TRBD1. The V gene end was trimmed by 5 bases and the J gene end by 4 bases; junction bases not matched to a gene: 8. The CDR3 is made up of 16 amino acids. The germline CDR1 and CDR2 sequences are MNHEY and SMNVEV (reference sequence). CDR3 loop: CASSPSGQGMYNEQFF. CDR3 coding DNA: TGTGCCAGCAGTCCCTCGGGACAGGGGATGTACAATGAGCAGTTCTTC.

The sample holds a few counts of this clone. The CDR3 DNA is TGCGCCAGCAGCCAAGGGGGCTGGAGGGACAATGAGCAGTTCTTC. Translating gives CASSQGGWRDNEQFF. The rearrangement links TRBV4-3 to TRBJ2-1; TRBD2 might be the D (6 bases). V was trimmed by 1 base and J by 5 bases, leaving 12 bases between them. The CDR3 runs 15 residues. Germline CDR1 LGHNA, CDR2 YSLEER.

CDR3 sequence reads: CASSGHLSYEQYF. In nucleotides, the CDR3 is TGTGCCAGCAGCGGACACCTCTCCTACGAGCAGTACTTC. This chain joins TRBV7-6 and TRBJ2-7; D may be TRBD1 (5 bases). The V end lost 5 bases, the J end lost 0 bases, and 8 bases lay between the germline ends. This CDR3 is 13 amino acids long. Looked up from germline, CDR1 is SGHVS and CDR2 is FNYEAQ. Using reference TRBV7-6 and TRBJ2-7 for the parts outside the CDR3, the full variable domain is GAGVSQSPRYKVTKRGQDVALRCDPISGHVSLYWYRQALGQGPEFLTYFNYEAQQDKSGLPNDRFSAERPEGSISTLTIQRTEQRDSAMYRCASSGHLSYEQYFGPGTRLTVT.

DNA of the CDR3: TGTGCCAGCAGCTTAGCTAGCAGCACCGGGGAGCTGTTTTTT. This encodes CASSLASSTGELFF. The chain joins TRBV7-9 to TRBJ2-2, with D uncertain. The ends were cut back, 0 bases at V and 4 bases at J, with 6 bases in the middle. CDR3 length equals 14 residues. Germline V gene data show CDR1 as SEHNR and CDR2 as FQNEAQ (reference sequence).

In this sample, this clone turned up once. This chain links TRBV7-6 with TRBJ2-5; 9 nucleotides match TRBD1. The J call may be mistaken, given a closer DNA end match to TRBJ2-7. The CDR3 has 14 amino acids. Germline CDR1 is SGHVS and CDR2 is FNYEAQ. The CDR3 DNA is TGTGCCAGCAGCTCAACAGGGGGCCGTGGCGAGCAGTACTTC. As protein: CASSSTGGRGEQYF.

The genes are TRBV11-2 and TRBJ2-5; TRBD2 agrees at 9 bases. The V segment lost 4 bases and the J segment 4 bases; nucleotides outside the gene matches: 10. Germline V lookup: CDR1 SGHAT, CDR2 FQNNGV. The CDR3 spans 16 residues. The CDR3 is CASSSWREGPGETQYF. CDR3 in DNA: TGTGCCAGCAGCTCGTGGCGGGAGGGTCCGGGAGAGACCCAGTACTTC.

This clone was observed once. The chain employs TRBV5-6 and TRBJ2-1; perhaps TRBD2 as D (5 bases). The germline V and J ends were trimmed by 3 bases and 2 bases, with 15 bases remaining between them. The germline V gene encodes CDR1 SGHDT and CDR2 YYEEEE. The CDR3 extends over 16 amino acids. The CDR3 bases are TGTGCCAGCAGCTCTTGGAGGCGGGCAGCCTACAATGAGCAGTTCTTC. This translates into CASSSWRRAAYNEQFF.

The J gene is TRBJ2-2, the V gene TRBV30; D unclear. The germline CDR1 and CDR2 sequences are GTSNPN and SVGIG (reference sequence). V was trimmed by 0 bases and J by 4 bases, leaving 6 bases between them. This CDR3 contains 13 residues. The CDR3 nucleotides read TGTGCCTGGAGTGTTACTTTCACCGGGGAGCTGTTTTTT. Translating gives CAWSVTFTGELFF. The entire variable domain, with the rest obtained from reference TRBV30 and TRBJ2-2, is as follows: SQTIHQWPATLVQPVGSPLSLECTVEGTSNPNLYWYRQAAGRGLQLLFYSVGIGQISSEVPQNLSASRPQDRQFILSSKKLLLSDSGFYLCAWSVTFTGELFFGEGSRLTVL.

The genes are TRBV2 and TRBJ1-2; a weak D match, TRBD1 (5 bases). Trimming took 10 bases from V and 8 from J, leaving 20 bases between them. Germline lookup yields CDR1 SNHLY and CDR2 FYNNEI. The CDR3 extends over 13 amino acids. CDR3 coding DNA: TGTGCCACCGAAACTCGGAGGGGCGGCGGCTACACCTTC. It codes for CATETRRGGGYTF.

This clone occurred once. V usage is TRBV6-1 and J usage is TRBJ1-1; D unresolved. The CDR3 has 13 amino acids. Per germline, CDR1 MNHNS and CDR2 SASEGT. Trimming pared 7 bases from V and 0 bases from J, leaving 9 bases between. CDR3 sequence (DNA): TGTGCCAGCATACGGAGGATGAACACTGAAGCTTTCTTT. This codes for CASIRRMNTEAFF.

This chain joins TRBV5-6 and TRBJ2-7; 7 nucleotides agree with TRBD1. The CDR3 spans 15 residues. V gave up 4 bases and J gave up 3 bases; unmatched junction bases: 10. Germline-derived CDR1 and CDR2 are SGHDT and YYEEEE. The CDR3, as DNA: TGTGCCAGCAGCCGGGGACAGCGCCCCGACTACGAGCAGTACTTC. This gives the protein CASSRGQRPDYEQYF.

The chain has TRBV10-3 and TRBJ1-5, with D unresolved. The CDR3 is 13 amino acids. The V end lost 7 bases, the J end lost 7 bases, and 14 bases lay between the germline ends. CDR1 is ENHRY, CDR2 SYGVKD, per germline. This CDR3 reads CAIISRTGQPQHF. CDR3 nucleotide sequence: TGTGCCATCATTTCGAGGACTGGACAGCCCCAGCATTTT.

This chain uses TRBV4-1 with TRBJ2-3; 7 bases agree with TRBD2. Germline values: CDR1 MGHRA, CDR2 YSYEKL. There are 14 residues in the CDR3. The ends lost 6 bases at V and 2 bases at J; junction bases unmatched: 5. CDR3 in amino acids: CASSEGTITDTQYF. The CDR3 DNA reads TGCGCCAGCAGTGAAGGGACTATCACAGATACGCAGTATTTT.

This clone has a handful of counts. The chain uses TRBV30 and TRBJ1-3, with unresolved D. V was clipped by 6 bases and J by 0 bases, with 12 bases between them. The CDR3 has 14 amino acids. From germline, CDR1 is GTSNPN and CDR2 SVGIG (reference sequence). The CDR3 DNA is TGTGCCTGTGTGATCTTAGTCTCTGGAAACACCATATATTTT. Encoded protein: CACVILVSGNTIYF.

The CDR3 is CASSRQGNEKLFF. The CDR3 DNA sequence: TGCGCCAGCAGTCGACAGGGTAATGAAAAACTGTTTTTT. J is TRBJ1-4 and V is TRBV5-1; the match to TRBD1 covers 7 bases. The CDR3 extends over 13 amino acids. J was trimmed by 4 bases and V by 5 bases; bases with no gene match: 2. In germline, CDR1 is SGHRS, CDR2 YFSETQ.